A single sample gave rise to the 12 T cell receptor beta chains below, sequenced in a study of T cells in Graves' hyperthyroidism and ophthalmopathy. Researchers took RNA transcripts and amplified the TCR beta CDR3 regions from them. The HTBI set primed first-round TCR CDR3 RT-PCR. TCRdb redid the calling of the multiplex PCR reads with MiXCR, one entry per CDR3 protein. Of under 350,000 distinct CDR3 sequences detected, 10% to 15% appear once; the ten largest clones hold 7.8%. Sequencing was done on a sample of blood. These TCRs come from a woman in her thirties with Graves' hyperthyroidism that later progressed to Graves' ophthalmopathy.

This clonotype was recorded many times. This chain joins TRBV4-3 and TRBJ2-1; TRBD2 aligns across 10 bases. The CDR3 runs to 18 residues. The germline V gene encodes CDR1 LGHNA and CDR2 YSLEER. The junction had 11 bases not matched to a gene; V was cut back by 4 bases and J by 2 bases. The CDR3 loop reads CASSPGPSGRGTYNEQFF. The DNA of the CDR3 is TGCGCCAGCAGCCCAGGTCCTAGCGGGAGAGGCACCTACAATGAGCAGTTCTTC.

A remark on this clonotype: Just one base apart from a much larger clone, this may be a read error. The V call is TRBV6-2 or TRBV6-3, the J call TRBJ2-1; 7 positions agree with TRBD2. The CDR3 is 16 residues long. Germline CDR1 MNHEY, CDR2 SVGEGT. V lost 6 bases, J lost 4 bases, and 12 bases stayed unmatched. The CDR3 sequence: CASRMGAGISYNEQFF. CDR3 coding DNA: TGTGCCAGCAGAATGGGAGCGGGAATATCTTACAATGAGCAGTTCTTC.

This clonotype has ten or more counts. V gene TRBV6-5 combines with J gene TRBJ1-6; D may be TRBD1 (5 bases). The CDR3 runs 16 residues. Germline V gives CDR1 MNHEY, CDR2 SVGAGI. Trimming pared 0 bases from V and 9 bases from J, leaving 15 bases between. The CDR3 sequence is CASSYSSGPEGSPLHF. The CDR3 bases are TGTGCCAGCAGTTACTCGTCGGGGCCGGAGGGTTCACCCCTCCACTTT.

At least ten counts were recorded for this clonotype. This chain links TRBV29-1 with TRBJ2-5; weak D call: TRBD2 (6 bases). Germline V gene data show CDR1 as SQVTM and CDR2 as ANQGSEA. CDR3 length: 15 amino acids. Deletions cut 1 base from V and 7 bases from J, with 19 bases between. CDR3 nucleotide sequence: TGCAGCGTTGAAGGTTACCTCAACGAGGGACTGACCCAGTACTTC. Translation gives CSVEGYLNEGLTQYF. Full variable domain (missing parts from reference TRBV29-1 and TRBJ2-5): SAVISQKPSRDICQRGTSLTIQCQVDSQVTMMFWYRQQPGQSLTLIATANQGSEATYESGFVIDKFPISRPNLTFSTLTVSNMSPEDSSIYLCSVEGYLNEGLTQYFGPGTRLLVL.

This clonotype was detected ten times or more. J is TRBJ2-1 and V is TRBV3-1, with D maybe TRBD2 (5 bases). The V gene lost 1 base and the J gene lost 9 bases, with 13 bases spanning the gap. Per the germline V gene, CDR1 is LGHDT and CDR2 is YNNKEL (reference sequence). The CDR3 length is 14 residues. This CDR3 reads CASSQGSGLLEQFF. The CDR3 DNA follows: TGTGCCAGCAGCCAAGGTTCGGGGTTACTTGAGCAGTTCTTC.

J is TRBJ1-2 and V is TRBV30; D gene uncertain. The CDR3 consists of 12 residues. In germline, CDR1 is GTSNPN, CDR2 SVGIG (reference sequence). V was shortened by 4 bases and J by 6 bases, with 12 bases between the two germline ends. CDR3 nucleotide sequence: TGTGCCTGGAATTTTGAGGCAGATGGCTACACCTTC. It yields the protein CAWNFEADGYTF.

This clonotype has ten or more counts. This sequence joins TRBV28 and TRBJ1-6; D ambiguous. Per germline, CDR1 MDHEN and CDR2 SYDVKM. V gave up 2 bases and J gave up 8 bases, with 7 bases separating them. CDR3 length equals 13 residues. The CDR3 nucleotides read TGTGCCAGCAGTTTACCGCCGTATTCACCCCTCCACTTT. This sequence encodes CASSLPPYSPLHF.

The genes are TRBV3-1 and TRBJ2-1, with TRBD2 matching 14 bases. The ends lost 5 bases at V and 5 bases at J; junction bases unmatched: 8. CDR1 LGHDT and CDR2 YNNKEL come from the germline V gene (reference sequence). This CDR3 spans 17 amino acids. The chain's CDR3 is CASSGPGGLAGDNEQFF. The CDR3 DNA reads TGTGCCAGCAGCGGCCCCGGGGGACTAGCGGGAGACAATGAGCAGTTCTTC.

This clonotype has a count of ten or more. This chain connects TRBV12-3 or TRBV12-4 to TRBJ1-5, with 7 bases that match TRBD1. V was clipped by 6 bases and J by 0 bases; unmatched bases: 5. The CDR3 has 15 amino acids. As DNA, the CDR3 is TGTGCCAGCAGCTCACAGGGGAATAGCAATCAGCCCCAGCATTTT. Translated, it gives CASSSQGNSNQPQHF.

This clonotype came up many times. V is TRBV15 and J is TRBJ1-5, with a weak D call TRBD1 (5 bases). In germline, CDR1 is LNHNV, CDR2 YYDKDF (reference sequence). Trimming pared 8 bases from V and 0 bases from J, leaving 11 bases between. The CDR3 has 14 residues. The CDR3 is CATGGAYSNQPQHF. The CDR3, as DNA: TGTGCCACCGGAGGGGCCTATAGCAATCAGCCCCAGCATTTT.

The chain is built from TRBV28 and TRBJ2-1; weak D call: TRBD2 (5 bases). CDR1 and CDR2 from the germline V gene are MDHEN and SYDVKM. V was clipped by 3 bases and J by 5 bases, with 17 bases between them. The CDR3 spans 16 residues. CDR3 DNA sequence: TGTGCCAGCAGTTTTCCCCCGGGGATGAGGGACAATGAGCAGTTCTTC. Translating gives CASSFPPGMRDNEQFF.

This clonotype was seen repeatedly, ten times or more. This chain uses TRBV5-8 with TRBJ2-1, with 14 bases that match TRBD2. The CDR3 loop spans 16 amino acids. The trim removed 6 bases at V and 8 bases at J, leaving 10 bases unmatched. Germline V gene data show CDR1 as SGHTS and CDR2 as YDEGEE. The CDR3 region has the DNA TGTGCCAGCACCTCGGGACTAGCGGGAGCCGGTGATGAGCAGTTCTTC. Translating it yields CASTSGLAGAGDEQFF.